Here is one T cell receptor (beta chain) with its context. TCRdb keeps only in-frame clones here, not all; method: immunoSEQ multiplex PCR. This sample has under 200,000 clones, with more than 75% found just once. Trimming at V came to 4 bases and at J to 4 bases, leaving 8 bases not matched to a gene. Germline-derived CDR1 and CDR2 are MNHEY and SMNVEV (reference sequence). The CDR3 runs to 16 residues. This sample is drawn from a study of blood T cell repertoires in COVID-19. Study information: Acute-phase and convalescent COVID-19 samples originated in the United States, Italy and Spain.

Sequencing was done on a sample of peripheral blood. The V gene is TRBV27, the J gene TRBJ1-3; 9 bases fit TRBD1. The sequence came from a woman aged 70 to 79 with COVID-19, enrolled during active disease. CDR3 in amino acids: CASSSQTGGPGNTIYF. For the CDR3, the DNA is TGTGCCAGCAGTTCCCAGACAGGGGGGCCCGGAAACACCATATATTTT.